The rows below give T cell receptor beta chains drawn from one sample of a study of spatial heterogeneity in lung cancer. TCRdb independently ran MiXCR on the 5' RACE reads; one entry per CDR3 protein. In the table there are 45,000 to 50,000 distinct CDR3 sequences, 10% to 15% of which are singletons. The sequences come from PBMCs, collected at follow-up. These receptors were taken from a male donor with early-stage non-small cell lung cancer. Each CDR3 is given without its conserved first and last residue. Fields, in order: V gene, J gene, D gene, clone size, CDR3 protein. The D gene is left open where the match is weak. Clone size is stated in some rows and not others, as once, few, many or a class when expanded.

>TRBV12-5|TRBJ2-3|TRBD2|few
ASGLGATSGSGDTQY
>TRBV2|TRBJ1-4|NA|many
ASSWTTNEKLF
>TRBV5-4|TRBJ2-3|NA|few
ASTPDRTDTQY
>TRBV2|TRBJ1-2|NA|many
ASSETQDRIYGYT
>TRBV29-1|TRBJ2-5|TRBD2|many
SVEETASGRGETQY
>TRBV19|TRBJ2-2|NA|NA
ASSLLSPFAGELF
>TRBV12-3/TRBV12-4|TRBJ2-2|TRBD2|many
ASSPSGNFGELF
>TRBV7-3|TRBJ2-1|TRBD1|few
ASSLTGQGRDEQF
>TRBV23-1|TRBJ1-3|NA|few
ASSQGTSGNTIY
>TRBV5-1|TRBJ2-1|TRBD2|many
ASSPLAANNEQF
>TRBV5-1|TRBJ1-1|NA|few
ASSPSENTEAF
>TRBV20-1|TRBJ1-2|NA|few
SARDLAQDFNYGYT
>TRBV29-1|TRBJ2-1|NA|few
SVGAGSTEQF
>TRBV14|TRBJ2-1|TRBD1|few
ASSLLQGDSEQF
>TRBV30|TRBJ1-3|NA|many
AWSPENTIY
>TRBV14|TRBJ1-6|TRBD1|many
ASSPGTANSPLH
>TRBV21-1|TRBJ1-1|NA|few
ASITSGQMNTEAF
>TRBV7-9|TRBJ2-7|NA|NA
ASSVLGSSYEQY
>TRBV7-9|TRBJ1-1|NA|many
ASSLMGTEAF
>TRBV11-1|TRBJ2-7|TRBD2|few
ASSLPASGRHYEQY
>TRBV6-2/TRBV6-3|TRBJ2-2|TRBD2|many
ASRGRQRGDTGELF
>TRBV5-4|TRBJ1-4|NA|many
ASSLVGDQLF
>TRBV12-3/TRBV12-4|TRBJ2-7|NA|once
ASSFGPAYEQN
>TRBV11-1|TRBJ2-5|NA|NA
ASSYQGETQY
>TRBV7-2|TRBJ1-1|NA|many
ASSLDGRTEAF
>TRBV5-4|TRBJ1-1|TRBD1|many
ASSLLGQGANTEAF
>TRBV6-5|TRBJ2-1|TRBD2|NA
ASSIGLAGKGEQF
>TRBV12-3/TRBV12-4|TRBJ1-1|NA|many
ASDTGAKNTEAF
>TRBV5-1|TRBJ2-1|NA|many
ASSLGLNNEQF
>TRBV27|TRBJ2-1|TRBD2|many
ASSLEPSGNSYNEQF
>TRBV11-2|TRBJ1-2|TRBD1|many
ASTVDRGSYGYT
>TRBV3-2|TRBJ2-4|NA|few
ASSHLRERTRRSKNIQY
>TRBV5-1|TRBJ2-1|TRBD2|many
ASALTSGRANEQF
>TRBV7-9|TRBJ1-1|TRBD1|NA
ASDRAVMNTEAF
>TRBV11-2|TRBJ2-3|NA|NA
ASSYGVATDTQY